Listed below are T cell receptor beta chains from one sample, sequenced in a study of molecular identifiers for immune sequencing clone quantification. TCRdb re-derived calls from the PCR reads in MiXCR, one entry per CDR3 protein. This table holds 400,000 to 600,000 distinct CDR3 sequences, about 25% found once. Sequencing input: naive CD8+ T cells from blood, with Jurkat cell RNA spiked in. Receptor source: a human donor in good health. Some libraries in this study had Jurkat cell RNA spiked in. Both conserved end residues are part of each CDR3. Fields, in order: J gene, D gene, V gene, clone size, CDR3 DNA, CDR3 protein. The D gene is left open where the match is weak. Not every row has a clone size; where given, it reads once, few, many or a size class.

TRBJ1-3	TRBD1	TRBV6-2/TRBV6-3	few	TGTGCCAGCAGTTACTCGACAGGGTACGGAAACACCATATATTTT	CASSYSTGYGNTIYF
TRBJ2-3	TRBD2	TRBV6-2/TRBV6-3	NA	TGTGCCAGCAGTAACGAGCGGGAAACCCTCACAGATACGCAGTATTTT	CASSNERETLTDTQYF
TRBJ2-2	NA	TRBV5-1	many	TGCGCCAGCAGCTTGGACACCAACACCGGGGAGCTGTTTTTT	CASSLDTNTGELFF
TRBJ2-5	NA	TRBV19	NA	TGTGCCAGTAGTACCCTCCCTCCAGGGGCGGGGGAAGAGACCCAGTACTTC	CASSTLPPGAGEETQYF
TRBJ2-1	TRBD2	TRBV7-9	few	TGTGCCAGCAGCCATAGCGGGAGTAACTACAATGAGCAGTTCTTC	CASSHSGSNYNEQFF
TRBJ1-1	NA	TRBV28	NA	TGTGCCAGCAGTTTTCGGTGTGGTCTCCCTGAAGCTTTCTTT	CASSFRCGLPEAFF
TRBJ2-3	NA	TRBV27	NA	TGTGCCAGCAGGCGGCGCGGGAATTTCACAGATACGCAGTATTTT	CASRRRGNFTDTQYF
TRBJ2-7	TRBD1	TRBV12-3/TRBV12-4	NA	TGTGCCAGCAGGCTGACAGGGGGGCCCTACGAGCAGTACTTC	CASRLTGGPYEQYF
TRBJ1-6	TRBD1	TRBV12-3/TRBV12-4	many	TGTGCCAGCAGTCCGACAGGGCCTGGCTCACCCCTCCACTTT	CASSPTGPGSPLHF
TRBJ2-3	NA	TRBV27	NA	TGTGCCAGCAGTTTTTCCGGGACATTGGATATGCAGTATTTT	CASSFSGTLDMQYF
TRBJ2-3	NA	TRBV12-3/TRBV12-4	NA	TGTGCCAGCAACGGGGGCGTGAGCACAGATACGCAGTATTTT	CASNGGVSTDTQYF
TRBJ2-7	NA	TRBV5-1	NA	TGCGCCAGCACCCCTTCTGGGACACCCTCCTACGAGCAGTACTTC	CASTPSGTPSYEQYF
TRBJ2-7	NA	TRBV29-1	NA	TGCAGCGTCCTACCAAATGGGGCTTACTACGAGCAGTACTTC	CSVLPNGAYYEQYF
TRBJ2-7	TRBD1	TRBV5-1	NA	TGCGCCAGCAGCTTATCCGGGACAGGGGAATCGGGTCTACCCTACGAGCAGTACTTC	CASSLSGTGESGLPYEQYF
TRBJ2-2	NA	TRBV30	NA	TGTGCCTGGAAGAAGACTCCTAGCGTCCCGGAGCTGTTTTTT	CAWKKTPSVPELFF
TRBJ1-5	TRBD1	TRBV5-6	few	TGTGCCAGCAGCTTGGGACAGGGTATCGTTCATTTT	CASSLGQGIVHF
TRBJ2-7	NA	TRBV9	NA	TGTGCCAGCAGCCCCTTTTGGAGTCCCTCCTACGAGCAGTACTTC	CASSPFWSPSYEQYF
TRBJ1-4	NA	TRBV6-1	NA	TGTGCCAGCAGTGAATATGGGAGTAAACTGTTTTTT	CASSEYGSKLFF
TRBJ2-7	TRBD2	TRBV28	many	TGTGCCAGCAGCCAACGGTCTAGCGGGAGTCTCTACGAGCAGTACTTC	CASSQRSSGSLYEQYF
TRBJ1-4	NA	TRBV28	NA	TGTGCCAGCAGTTTGAGGCTGGGCACCCCCACTAATGAAAAACTGTTTTTT	CASSLRLGTPTNEKLFF
TRBJ2-2	NA	TRBV9	many	TGTGCCAGCAGCGTAATGAGCGGGGAGCTGTTTTTT	CASSVMSGELFF
TRBJ2-1	TRBD1	TRBV11-2	NA	TGTGCCAGCAGATCGGGACAGGGTATCGATGAGCAGTTCTTC	CASRSGQGIDEQFF
TRBJ2-2	NA	TRBV6-1	many	TGTGCCAGCAGTGAAGAACCGCTGAACACCGGGGAGCTGTTTTTT	CASSEEPLNTGELFF
TRBJ1-5	TRBD1	TRBV6-2/TRBV6-3	many	TGTGCCAGCAGACGTTGGACAGGGCTTCCCCAGGTGGAGCCCCAGCATTTT	CASRRWTGLPQVEPQHF
TRBJ1-6	NA	TRBV5-6	NA	TGTGCCAGCAGCTTGGCAGGGACCCTCCACTTT	CASSLAGTLHF
TRBJ2-1	NA	TRBV6-2/TRBV6-3	NA	TGTGCCAGCACCCTGACTCCCCTCTACAATGAGCAGTTCTTC	CASTLTPLYNEQFF
TRBJ2-3	NA	TRBV12-3/TRBV12-4	many	TGTGCCAGCAGCCCGACTACTTTGCGCACAGATACGCAGTATTTT	CASSPTTLRTDTQYF
TRBJ2-1	TRBD2	TRBV29-1	many	TGCAGCGTTCCACCTAGCGGGGGGGCCACTGCGGATGAGCAGTTCTTC	CSVPPSGGATADEQFF
TRBJ1-4	NA	TRBV7-9	few	TGTGCCAGCAGCTTAATCTCGGAGAATGGACTGTTTTTT	CASSLISENGLFF
TRBJ2-3	TRBD1	TRBV12-3/TRBV12-4	few	TGTGCCAGCAGTTTTTTCGACAGGGGGCGTCGAGATACGCAGTATTTT	CASSFFDRGRRDTQYF
TRBJ2-1	TRBD1	TRBV20-1	NA	TGCAGTGCCGCTTTCCCGGGACAGTCCCACAATGAGCAGTTCTTC	CSAAFPGQSHNEQFF
TRBJ2-7	NA	TRBV20-1	NA	TGCAGTGCTCCCAGGACCTACCCTGGAGCCTACGAGCAGTACTTC	CSAPRTYPGAYEQYF
TRBJ1-2	NA	TRBV4-3	NA	TGCGCCAGCAGCCAAGATCCTCGAACTAACTATGGCTACACCTTC	CASSQDPRTNYGYTF